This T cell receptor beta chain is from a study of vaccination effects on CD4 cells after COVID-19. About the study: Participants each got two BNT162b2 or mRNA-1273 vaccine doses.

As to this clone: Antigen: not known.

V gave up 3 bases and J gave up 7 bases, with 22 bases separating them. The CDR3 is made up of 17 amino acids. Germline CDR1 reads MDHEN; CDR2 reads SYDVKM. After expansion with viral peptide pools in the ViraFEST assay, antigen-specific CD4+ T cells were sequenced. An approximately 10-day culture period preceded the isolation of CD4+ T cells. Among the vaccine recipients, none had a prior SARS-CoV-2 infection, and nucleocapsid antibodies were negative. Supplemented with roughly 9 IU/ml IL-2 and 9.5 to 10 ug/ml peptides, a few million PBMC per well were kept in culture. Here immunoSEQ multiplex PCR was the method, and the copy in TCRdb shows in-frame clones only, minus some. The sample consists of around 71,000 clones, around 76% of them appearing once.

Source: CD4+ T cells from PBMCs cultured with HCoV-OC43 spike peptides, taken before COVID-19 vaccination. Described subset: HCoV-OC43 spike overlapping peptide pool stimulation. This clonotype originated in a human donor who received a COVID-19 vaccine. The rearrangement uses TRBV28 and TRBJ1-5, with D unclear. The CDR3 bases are TGTGCCAGCAGTTTGTGGGGAGGAACGGGCGCCGGACAGCCCCAGCATTTT. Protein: CASSLWGGTGAGQPQHF.